A selection of T cell receptor beta chains follows, all from one sample in a study of blood T cell repertoires in COVID-19. The protocol was immunoSEQ multiplex PCR, while the TCRdb copy is restricted to in-frame clones and leaves out a portion. The sample consists of about 180,000 clones, more than 85% of them appearing once. The sequenced material came from peripheral blood. The receptors derive from a man aged 50-59 years with acute or convalescent COVID-19. Both conserved end residues are part of each CDR3. A D gene is named only where the DNA matches it firmly. Not all rows give a size; the values are once, few, many and, for expanded clones, a class.

size	D	V	J	CDR3	DNA
.	.	TRBV6-9	TRBJ1-5	CASSPPHDCNQPQHF	TGTGCCAGCAGCCCCCCCCATGACTGCAATCAGCCCCAGCATTTT
.	TRBD2	TRBV10-1	TRBJ2-2	CASSPSGSKPGELFF	TGCGCCAGCAGCCCTAGCGGGAGTAAGCCCGGGGAGCTGTTTTTT
.	TRBD2	TRBV3-1/TRBV3-2	TRBJ2-1	CASSQRLAGPKSSYNEQFF	TGTGCCAGCAGCCAAAGACTAGCGGGACCAAAGAGCTCCTACAATGAGCAGTTCTTC
.	TRBD2	TRBV28	TRBJ2-3	CASRQREMPDTQYF	TGTGCCAGCAGACAGCGGGAGATGCCAGATACGCAGTATTTT
.	TRBD2	TRBV3-1/TRBV3-2	TRBJ2-7	CASSPGLAAVYEQYF	TGTGCCAGCAGCCCGGGACTAGCAGCCGTCTACGAGCAGTACTTC
.	.	TRBV9	TRBJ2-3	CASSVEAGRDTQYF	TGTGCCAGCAGCGTAGAGGCGGGCCGGGATACGCAGTATTTT
.	.	TRBV28	TRBJ2-3	CASSEIRERVDTQYF	TGTGCCAGCAGTGAGATACGGGAGAGGGTGGATACGCAGTATTTT
.	TRBD1	TRBV9	TRBJ2-5	CASSVEGTGGAQYF	TGTGCCAGCAGCGTAGAAGGGACAGGTGGAGCCCAGTACTTC
.	TRBD1	TRBV5-5	TRBJ2-3	CASSGTGGLGGTDTQYF	TGTGCCAGCAGCGGGACAGGGGGGCTTGGGGGCACAGATACGCAGTATTTT
.	TRBD1	TRBV28	TRBJ2-2	CASRLGTGVNTGELFF	TGTGCCAGCAGACTCGGGACAGGGGTCAACACCGGGGAGCTGTTTTTT
once	.	TRBV19	TRBJ2-5	CASSMRRVGETQYF	TGTGCCAGTAGTATGCGGAGGGTTGGAGAGACCCAGTACTTC
.	.	TRBV27	TRBJ2-1	CASSLSASRTPPNEQFF	TGTGCCAGCAGTTTATCGGCTAGCCGTACCCCTCCCAATGAGCAGTTCTTC
once	.	TRBV10-3	TRBJ1-1	CAITREGQNTEAFF	TGTGCCATCACTCGAGAGGGACAGAACACTGAAGCTTTCTTT
.	.	TRBV7-9	TRBJ2-6	CASSSAGANVLTF	TGTGCCAGCAGCTCAGCTGGGGCCAACGTCCTGACTTTC
.	TRBD1	TRBV4-1	TRBJ2-7	CASSQGDRYEQYF	TGCGCCAGCAGCCAAGGGGACAGATACGAGCAGTACTTC
.	TRBD1	TRBV6-5	TRBJ1-6	CASRSGTGGNSPLHF	TGTGCCAGCAGGTCCGGGACAGGGGGGAATTCACCCCTCCACTTT
.	TRBD1	TRBV7-2	TRBJ1-4	CASSLYPGQINEKLFF	TGTGCCAGCAGCTTATACCCGGGACAGATTAATGAAAAACTGTTTTTT
.	TRBD1	TRBV6-2/TRBV6-3	TRBJ1-5	CASSYGGTGLTYNQPQHF	TGTGCCAGCAGTTACGGGGGGACAGGCCTGACCTACAATCAGCCCCAGCATTTT
.	.	TRBV19	TRBJ1-4	CASNVGRVGEKLFF	TGTGCCAGTAATGTCGGGAGGGTGGGCGAAAAACTGTTTTTT
.	TRBD1	TRBV28	TRBJ1-2	CASSSMGQGNYGYTF	TGTGCCAGCAGTTCGATGGGACAGGGGAACTATGGCTACACCTTC
.	.	TRBV9	TRBJ1-1	CASSKFGNTEAFF	TGTGCCAGCAGCAAGTTCGGGAACACTGAAGCTTTCTTT
.	TRBD1	TRBV4-2	TRBJ1-2	CASSGSGTGYYGYTF	TGTGCCAGCAGCGGATCCGGGACAGGGTACTATGGCTACACCTTC
.	TRBD1	TRBV18	TRBJ2-3	CASSLGPGQEDLSTDTQYF	TGTGCCAGCTCACTCGGTCCGGGACAGGAGGACCTTAGCACAGATACGCAGTATTTT
.	.	TRBV10-1	TRBJ2-3	CARWTGGTDTQYF	TGCGCCAGGTGGACGGGGGGCACAGATACGCAGTATTTT
.	TRBD1	TRBV7-3	TRBJ1-3	CASSLSGGQGAAGNTIYF	TGTGCCAGCAGCTTAAGTGGTGGGCAGGGGGCGGCTGGAAACACCATATATTTT
.	.	TRBV4-1	TRBJ2-5	CASSPARTAQGETQYF	TGCGCCAGCAGCCCAGCCCGGACAGCCCAGGGAGAGACCCAGTACTTC
.	.	TRBV18	TRBJ2-2	CASSSGYTGELFF	TGTGCCAGCTCCTCGGGGTACACCGGGGAGCTGTTTTTT
.	.	TRBV6-5	TRBJ1-1	CASSRDTEAFF	TGTGCCAGCAGTCGGGACACTGAAGCTTTCTTT
.	TRBD1	TRBV24-1	TRBJ2-5	CATSDAQGYQETQYF	TGTGCCACCAGTGATGCACAGGGGTACCAAGAGACCCAGTACTTC
.	TRBD1	TRBV6-6	TRBJ2-2	CASSDSGGSNTGELFF	TGTGCCAGCAGCGATTCAGGGGGCTCAAACACCGGGGAGCTGTTTTTT
.	TRBD2	TRBV30	TRBJ2-1	CAWSRIKLAGAYNEQFF	TGTGCCTGGAGTCGAATAAAACTAGCGGGGGCCTACAATGAGCAGTTCTTC
.	.	TRBV10-3	TRBJ1-5	CAISIGGVGTNQPQHF	TGTGCCATCAGTATTGGCGGGGTTGGTACGAATCAGCCCCAGCATTTT
.	.	TRBV15	TRBJ2-1	CATSRWSGPYNEQFF	TGTGCCACCAGCAGGTGGAGCGGGCCTTATAATGAGCAGTTCTTC
.	TRBD1	TRBV15	TRBJ2-1	CATSRAMRQGPEQFF	TGTGCCACCAGCAGAGCAATGAGACAGGGGCCTGAGCAGTTCTTC
.	TRBD2	TRBV4-1	TRBJ2-2	CASSQRTSGGAGGGELFF	TGCGCCAGCAGCCAGAGGACTAGCGGGGGGGCCGGTGGCGGGGAGCTGTTTTTT
.	TRBD2	TRBV29-1	TRBJ2-3	CSVSRASGGSTDTQYF	TGCAGCGTCTCTCGGGCTAGCGGGGGGAGCACAGATACGCAGTATTTT
once	.	TRBV5-1	TRBJ2-2	CASSLVGGVTGELFF	TGCGCCAGCAGCTTGGTCGGAGGGGTCACCGGGGAGCTGTTTTTT
.	TRBD1	TRBV13	TRBJ2-7	CASSKDRVYYEQYF	TGTGCCAGCAGCAAGGACAGGGTCTACTACGAGCAGTACTTC
.	TRBD2	TRBV29-1	TRBJ2-1	CSVVERGGLRNEQFF	TGCAGCGTTGTGGAGCGGGGGGGACTGAGGAATGAGCAGTTCTTC
.	.	TRBV19	TRBJ2-3	CASSIKGHDTQYF	TGTGCCAGTAGTATAAAGGGACATGATACGCAGTATTTT
.	.	TRBV19	TRBJ1-5	CASRPGGARNQPQHF	TGTGCCAGTAGACCGGGTGGAGCAAGGAATCAGCCCCAGCATTTT
.	TRBD1	TRBV19	TRBJ2-6	CATQGQFSGANVLTF	TGTGCCACCCAGGGACAGTTCTCTGGGGCCAACGTCCTGACTTTC
.	TRBD2	TRBV4-2	TRBJ2-5	CASSQVAGGLAGGETQYF	TGTGCCAGCAGCCAAGTGGCGGGTGGACTAGCGGGCGGGGAGACCCAGTACTTC
.	.	TRBV27	TRBJ2-4	CASSLSTPQGGKNIQYF	TGTGCCAGCAGTTTATCCACTCCCCAGGGAGGCAAAAACATTCAGTACTTC
few	TRBD1	TRBV28	TRBJ1-4	CASSLLRQGSKEKLFF	TGTGCCAGCAGTCTCCTCCGACAGGGCTCAAAGGAAAAACTGTTTTTT